These 3 T cell receptor beta chains came from one sample sequenced in a study of T cells after posttransplantation cyclophosphamide. Only in-frame clones appear in the TCRdb table, and some are missing; sequencing was by immunoSEQ multiplex PCR. The sample has over 45,000 clones, none seen only once; the top ten hold 2.2%. Sequencing used PBMCs. All receptors derive from a man aged 40-49 years in good health, CMV-negative, and a related stem cell transplant donor.

The rearrangement joins TRBV7-9 to TRBJ1-6; D ambiguous. CDR1 and CDR2 from the germline V gene are SEHNR and FQNEAQ (reference sequence). There are 13 residues in the CDR3. V was pared by 2 bases and J by 7 bases, with 6 bases between. CDR3 sequence (DNA): TGTGCCAGCAGCTTACAGGCAAATTCACCCCTCCACTTT. It yields the protein CASSLQANSPLHF.

This clone was counted many times. The chain carries TRBV27 and TRBJ2-5; D call uncertain. The CDR3 runs 16 residues. Germline CDR1 and CDR2: MNHEY and SMNVEV (reference sequence). The V end was cut by 4 bases, the J end by 2 bases, with 17 bases between. The CDR3 nucleotides are TGTGCCAGCAGTTGTTCAACGATAAACAAACAAGAGACCCAGTACTTC. Translated: CASSCSTINKQETQYF.

This clone was counted ten times or more. V and J are TRBV30 and TRBJ2-4; D is possibly TRBD1 (5 bases). CDR1 and CDR2 from the germline V gene are GTSNPN and SVGIG (reference sequence). The V gene lost 0 bases and the J gene lost 1 base, with 7 bases spanning the gap. CDR3 length equals 14 residues. The CDR3 sequence is CAWSVPGAKNIQYF. In DNA form, the CDR3 reads TGTGCCTGGAGTGTACCAGGGGCCAAAAACATTCAGTACTTC.